Listed here are 23 T cell receptor beta chains from one sample, sequenced in a study of human T cells and chemical hapten exposure. Using its own MiXCR run on the RACE reads, TCRdb lists one record per CDR3 protein. Among around 120,000 distinct CDR3 sequences, approximately 14% were seen once, and the ten largest hold around 0.99%. Time point noted: patch test 1, 2 weeks after DPC sensitization. This sample's treatment: therapeutic diphenylcyclopropenone sensitization with weekly scalp DPC. This specimen was whole blood, taken in connection with sensitization to the hapten diphenylcyclopropenone (DPC). These receptors were collected from a man between 18 and 35 years old with alopecia areata. Some clones in this sample may be carry-over from other donors' samples.

This clonotype has a count of ten or more. As DNA, the CDR3 is TGTGCCAGCAGCTTATCTTCCAGGGAGTCGGCCCTGCGCATTCAGTACTTC. This sequence encodes CASSLSSRESALRIQYF. The chain has TRBV11-2 and TRBJ2-4, with D perhaps being TRBD1 or TRBD2 (5 bases each). Germline lookup yields CDR1 SGHAT and CDR2 FQNNGV. V lost 2 bases, J lost 9 bases, and 23 bases lay in between. The CDR3 consists of 17 residues.

This clonotype was recorded at least ten times. This chain joins TRBV5-1 and TRBJ1-1; D ambiguous. Looked up from germline, CDR1 is SGHRS and CDR2 is YFSETQ. The V gene lost 2 bases and the J gene lost 0 bases, with 5 bases spanning the gap. This CDR3 spans 13 amino acids. Here the CDR3 DNA reads TGCGCCAGCAGCTTTACAGTGAACACTGAAGCTTTCTTT. Encoded protein: CASSFTVNTEAFF.

The chain recombines TRBV28 with TRBJ1-1; D perhaps matches TRBD1 (5 bases). CDR3 size: 14 residues. With 5 bases removed from V and 4 bases from J, the gap between germline ends came to 14 bases. Germline V gives CDR1 MDHEN, CDR2 SYDVKM. In DNA, the CDR3 is TGTGCCAGCAGTCTTGCAGGGTATAGCACTGAAGCTTTCTTT. Translating gives CASSLAGYSTEAFF. The full variable domain, its missing parts supplied by reference TRBV28 and TRBJ1-1, is DVKVTQSSRYLVKRTGEKVFLECVQDMDHENMFWYRQDPGLGLRLIYFSYDVKMKEKGDIPEGYSVSREKKERFSLILESASTNQTSMYLCASSLAGYSTEAFFGQGTRLTVV.

The table lists this clonotype with a few counts. The chain links TRBV7-3 to TRBJ2-1; D possibly corresponds to TRBD2 (6 bases). The CDR3 runs to 16 residues. Trimming pared 3 bases from V and 2 bases from J, leaving 14 bases between. Germline assignment: CDR1 SGHTA and CDR2 FQGTGA. In nucleotides, the CDR3 is TGTGCCAGCAGCTTGGTCGGGGGTAGCGCCTACAATGAGCAGTTCTTC. This gives the protein CASSLVGGSAYNEQFF.

This chain connects TRBV14 to TRBJ1-5; unclear D gene. This CDR3 has 13 amino acids. CDR1 and CDR2 from the germline V gene are SGHDN and FVKESK. The germline V and J ends were trimmed by 1 base and 7 bases, with 8 bases remaining between them. This CDR3 is CASSQGLTQPQHF. The CDR3 bases are TGTGCCAGCAGCCAAGGACTCACACAGCCCCAGCATTTT. The full variable domain, its missing parts supplied by reference TRBV14 and TRBJ1-5, is EAGVTQFPSHSVIEKGQTVTLRCDPISGHDNLYWYRRVMGKEIKFLLHFVKESKQDESGMPNNRFLAERTGGTYSTLKVQPAELEDSGVYFCASSQGLTQPQHFGDGTRLSIL.

This clonotype was counted at least ten times. CDR3 DNA: TGTGCCAGCAGTGAGGCTAGCGGGGTCAGCTCCTACGAGCAGTACGTC. Translating gives CASSEASGVSSYEQYV. This chain connects TRBV2 to TRBJ2-7; TRBD2 aligns across 9 bases. The CDR3 spans 16 residues. Losses at the gene ends were 3 bases for V and 0 bases for J; bases not matched to a gene: 6. The germline CDR1 and CDR2 sequences are SNHLY and FYNNEI.

This clonotype was recorded at least ten times. The chain employs TRBV6-2 or TRBV6-3 and TRBJ1-5, with 7 bases fitting TRBD1. In germline, CDR1 is MNHEY, CDR2 SVGEGT. V lost 2 bases, J lost 7 bases, and 14 bases stayed unmatched. This CDR3 contains 17 residues. CDR3 residues: CASSYPTFDREGQPQHF. The CDR3, as DNA: TGTGCCAGCAGTTACCCGACCTTCGACAGGGAAGGGCAGCCCCAGCATTTT.

This clonotype was seen only a few times. The V call is TRBV12-3 or TRBV12-4, the J call TRBJ2-5, with 7 bases aligning to TRBD1. CDR3 length: 15 amino acids. J was trimmed by 0 bases and V by 5 bases; bases with no gene match: 6. The CDR3 nucleotides are TGTGCCAGCAGTCCAACGGACAGGAACCAAGAGACCCAGTACTTC. Translation gives CASSPTDRNQETQYF.

Note on this clonotype: This sequence may be a read error, since a much larger clone differs from it by one base. The chain recombines TRBV2 with TRBJ2-5, with D unresolved. CDR1 is SNHLY, CDR2 FYNNEI, per germline. The CDR3 contains 11 residues. V was cut by 7 bases and J by 2 bases, with 5 bases left in between. CDR3 region: CASTSQETQYF. Here the CDR3 DNA reads TGTGCCAGCACCTCTCAAGAGACCCAGTACTTC.

V and J are TRBV10-3 and TRBJ2-5; possibly TRBD1 or TRBD2 for D (5 bases each). This CDR3 is built from 15 residues. Germline assignment: CDR1 ENHRY and CDR2 SYGVKD. The V end was cut by 4 bases, the J end by 4 bases, with 16 bases between. CDR3 amino acids: CAISGTGAKGETQYF. The CDR3 DNA reads as TGTGCCATCAGTGGGACCGGGGCCAAGGGAGAGACCCAGTACTTC.

This clonotype was seen ten or more times. V and J are TRBV20-1 and TRBJ1-4; D might be TRBD1 (6 bases). The CDR3 has 15 residues. Germline lookup yields CDR1 DFQATT and CDR2 SNEGSKA (reference sequence). The V and J ends lost 0 bases and 7 bases respectively, with 15 bases between them. CDR3 loop: CSARDPQGLSEKLFF. The DNA for the CDR3 is TGCAGTGCTAGAGACCCACAGGGTCTGAGTGAAAAACTGTTTTTT.

V gene TRBV28 combines with J gene TRBJ2-1; a possible D gene is TRBD2 (5 bases). This CDR3 is 10 amino acids long. CDR1 MDHEN and CDR2 SYDVKM come from the germline V gene. Trimming took off 9 bases at V and 6 bases at J, with 6 bases between the two ends. CDR3 bases: TGTGCCAGTGGGAGCAATGAGCAGTTCTTC. Protein product: CASGSNEQFF.

This clonotype appeared many times. The chain carries TRBV9 and TRBJ1-4; tentatively, D is TRBD1 (6 bases). V lost 3 bases to trimming and J lost 2 bases, with 17 bases between them. Per the germline V gene, CDR1 is SGDLS and CDR2 is YYNGEE. This CDR3 comprises 17 residues. CDR3 nucleotide sequence: TGTGCCAGCAGCGCGACCGATGGACAGCCCACTAATGAAAAACTGTTTTTT. This codes for CASSATDGQPTNEKLFF.

The chain combines TRBV5-4 with TRBJ2-5; D gene ambiguous. CDR1 is SGHNT and CDR2 is YYREEE in the germline V gene (reference sequence). This CDR3 is 15 amino acids long. Trimming removed 2 bases from V and 3 bases from J, with 14 bases in between. CDR3 coding DNA: TGTGCCAGCAGCTTTAAGGGATCATATAAAGAGACCCAGTACTTC. This gives the protein CASSFKGSYKETQYF. The entire variable domain, with the rest obtained from reference TRBV5-4 and TRBJ2-5, is as follows: ETGVTQSPTHLIKTRGQQVTLRCSSQSGHNTVSWYQQALGQGPQFIFQYYREEENGRGNFPPRFSGLQFPNYSSELNVNALELDDSALYLCASSFKGSYKETQYFGPGTRLLVL.

At least ten counts were recorded for this clonotype. V gene TRBV27 combines with J gene TRBJ2-3; D perhaps matches TRBD1 (6 bases). V was clipped by 7 bases and J by 3 bases, with 11 bases between them. Germline V gene lookup returns CDR1 MNHEY and CDR2 SMNVEV (reference sequence). The CDR3 has 13 amino acids. The DNA for the CDR3 is TGTGCCAGCACCCCACAGGGTACAGATACGCAGTATTTT. It yields the protein CASTPQGTDTQYF.

This clonotype has a handful of counts. The chain couples TRBV6-5 to TRBJ1-2; 9 bases align to TRBD1. In germline, CDR1 is MNHEY, CDR2 SVGAGI. The CDR3 is 15 amino acids. The V gene end was trimmed by 2 bases and the J gene end by 2 bases; junction bases not matched to a gene: 3. Written as DNA, the CDR3 is TGTGCCAGCAGTTACGGACAGGGGCACAACTATGGCTACACCTTC. Amino acid sequence: CASSYGQGHNYGYTF.

The chain uses TRBV2 and TRBJ1-2, with 7 bases fitting TRBD1. V dropped 2 bases and J dropped 7; count of bases not matched to a gene: 4. This CDR3 has 13 amino acids. CDR1 and CDR2 (germline): SNHLY, FYNNEI. CDR3 nucleotide sequence: TGTGCCAGCAGTGAAATAGGGGGCTCTGGCTACACCTTC. Translating it yields CASSEIGGSGYTF.

This clonotype occurred a few times. The rearrangement links TRBV20-1 to TRBJ2-3; D remains ambiguous. Germline loops: CDR1 DFQATT, CDR2 SNEGSKA (reference sequence). There are 12 residues in the CDR3. V lost 3 bases and J 0 bases, leaving 4 bases between the germline ends. The CDR3 spells CSASSSTDTQYF. CDR3 in DNA: TGCAGTGCTAGTTCCAGCACAGATACGCAGTATTTT.

This clonotype was seen a handful of times. The V gene is TRBV7-6, the J gene TRBJ2-5; TRBD2 agrees at 14 bases. The CDR3 contains 16 residues. The germline V gene has CDR1 SGHVS and CDR2 FNYEAQ. Unmatched junction bases numbered 7, after V lost 4 bases and J lost 6 bases. The CDR3 protein is CASSSLGTSGGQTQYF. The CDR3 bases are TGTGCCAGCAGCTCCCTTGGGACTAGCGGGGGTCAGACCCAGTACTTC.

Only a few counts were recorded for this clonotype. The V call is TRBV20-1, the J call TRBJ1-2; D is ambiguous. Germline V gene sequence: CDR1 DFQATT, CDR2 SNEGSKA (reference sequence). The V gene lost 0 bases and the J gene lost 4 bases, with 12 bases spanning the gap. This CDR3 is built from 14 residues. This chain's CDR3 is CSARDLVRSYGYTF. The CDR3 nucleotides read TGCAGTGCTAGAGATCTGGTCAGGTCCTATGGCTACACCTTC.

V is TRBV12-3 or TRBV12-4 and J is TRBJ2-3, with TRBD2 matching over 15 bases. This CDR3 contains 19 residues. V shed 5 bases, J shed 0 bases, and the junction held 9 bases outside the gene matches. The DNA of the CDR3 is TGTGCCAGCAGTCCCTGGACTAGCGGGGGGGATGCTAGCACAGATACGCAGTATTTT. Translated, it gives CASSPWTSGGDASTDTQYF.

V and J are TRBV7-6 and TRBJ2-3; TRBD1 aligns across 7 bases. V gave up 0 bases and J gave up 8 bases; unmatched junction bases: 5. Germline V gene data show CDR1 as SGHVS and CDR2 as FNYEAQ. The CDR3 totals 14 residues. The CDR3 DNA follows: TGTGCCAGCAGCTTAGCGAGGACAGGCCCTACGCAGTATTTT. This translates into CASSLARTGPTQYF.

About this clonotype itself: A much larger clone lies one base from this, so it may be a read error. V is TRBV4-2 and J is TRBJ2-3; weak D call: TRBD1 (5 bases). Trimming pared 5 bases from V and 4 bases from J, leaving 10 bases between. This CDR3 region has 13 residues. From germline, CDR1 is LGHNA and CDR2 YNFKEQ. The CDR3 sequence is CASSKGPPDTQYF. The CDR3 nucleotides are TGTGCCAGCAGCAAGGGGCCCCCAGATACGCAGTATTTT.